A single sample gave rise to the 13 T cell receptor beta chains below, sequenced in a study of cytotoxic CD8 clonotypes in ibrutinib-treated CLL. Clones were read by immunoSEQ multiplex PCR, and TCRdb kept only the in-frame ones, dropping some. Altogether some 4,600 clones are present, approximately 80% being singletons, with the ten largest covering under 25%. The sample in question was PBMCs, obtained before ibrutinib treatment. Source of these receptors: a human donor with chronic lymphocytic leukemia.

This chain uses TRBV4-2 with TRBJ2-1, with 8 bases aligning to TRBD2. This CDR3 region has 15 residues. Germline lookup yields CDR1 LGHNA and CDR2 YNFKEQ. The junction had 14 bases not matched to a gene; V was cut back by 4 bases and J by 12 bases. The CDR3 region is CASSPTSGLPKGQFF. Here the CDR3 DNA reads TGTGCCAGCAGCCCCACTAGCGGCCTTCCAAAGGGGCAGTTCTTC.

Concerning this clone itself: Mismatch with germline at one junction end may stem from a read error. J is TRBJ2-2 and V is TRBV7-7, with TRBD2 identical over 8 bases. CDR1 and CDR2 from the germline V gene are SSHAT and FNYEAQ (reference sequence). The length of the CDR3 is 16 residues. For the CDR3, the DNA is TGTGCTAGCAGTAAGACTAGCGCAACGAACACCGGGGAGCTGTTTTTT. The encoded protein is CASSKTSATNTGELFF.

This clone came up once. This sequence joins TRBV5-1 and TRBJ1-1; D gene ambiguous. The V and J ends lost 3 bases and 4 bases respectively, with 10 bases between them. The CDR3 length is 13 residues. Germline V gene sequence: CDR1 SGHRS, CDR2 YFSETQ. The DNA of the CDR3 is TGCGCCAGCAGCTCTGATGGGGTCACTGAAGCTTTCTTT. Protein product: CASSSDGVTEAFF.

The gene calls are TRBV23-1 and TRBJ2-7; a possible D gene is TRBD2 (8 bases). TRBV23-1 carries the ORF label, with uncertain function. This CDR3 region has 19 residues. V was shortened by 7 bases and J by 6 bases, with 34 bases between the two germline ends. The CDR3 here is CASIMTDRNRAGAFSEQYF. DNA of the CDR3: TGCGCCAGCATTATGACGGACAGGAATCGAGCGGGGGCCTTTTCCGAGCAGTACTTC.

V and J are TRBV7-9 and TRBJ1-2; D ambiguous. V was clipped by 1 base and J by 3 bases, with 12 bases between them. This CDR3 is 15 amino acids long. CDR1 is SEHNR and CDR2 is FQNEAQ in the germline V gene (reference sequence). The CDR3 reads CASSLGPDGHYGYTF. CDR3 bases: TGTGCCAGCAGCTTAGGCCCGGACGGACACTATGGCTACACCTTC.

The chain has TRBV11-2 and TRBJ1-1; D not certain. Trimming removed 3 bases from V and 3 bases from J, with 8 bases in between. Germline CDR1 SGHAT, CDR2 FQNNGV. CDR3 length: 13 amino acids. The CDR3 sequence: CASSFSLDTEAFF. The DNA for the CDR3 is TGTGCCAGCAGCTTCTCGTTGGACACTGAAGCTTTCTTT. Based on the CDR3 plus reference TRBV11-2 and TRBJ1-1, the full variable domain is EAGVAQSPRYKIIEKRQSVAFWCNPISGHATLYWYQQILGQGPKLLIQFQNNGVVDDSQLPKDRFSAERLKGVDSTLKIQPAKLEDSAVYLCASSFSLDTEAFFGQGTRLTVV.

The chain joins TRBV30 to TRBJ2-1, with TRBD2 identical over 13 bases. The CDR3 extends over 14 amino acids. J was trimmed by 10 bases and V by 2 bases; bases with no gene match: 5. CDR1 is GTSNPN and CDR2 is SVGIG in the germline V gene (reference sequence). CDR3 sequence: CAWSTGLAGREQFF. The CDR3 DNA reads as TGTGCCTGGAGTACGGGACTAGCGGGAAGAGAGCAGTTCTTC.

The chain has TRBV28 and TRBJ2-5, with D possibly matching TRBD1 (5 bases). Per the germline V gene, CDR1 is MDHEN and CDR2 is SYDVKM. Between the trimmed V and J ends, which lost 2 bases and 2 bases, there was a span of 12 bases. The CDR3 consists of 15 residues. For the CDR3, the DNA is TGTGCCAGCAGTTTAGGCAGGGCCATTCAAGAGACCCAGTACTTC. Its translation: CASSLGRAIQETQYF.

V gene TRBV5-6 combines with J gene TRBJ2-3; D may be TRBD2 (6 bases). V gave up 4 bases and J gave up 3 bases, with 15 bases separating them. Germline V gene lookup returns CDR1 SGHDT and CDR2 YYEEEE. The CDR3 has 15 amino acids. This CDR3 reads CASSLRVGGTDTQYF. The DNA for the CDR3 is TGTGCCAGCAGCCTGCGGGTGGGGGGAACAGATACGCAGTATTTT.

CDR3 residues: CASSPQTVPNTEAFF. CDR3 bases: TGTGCCAGCAGCCCCCAGACAGTACCGAACACTGAAGCTTTCTTT. The chain joins TRBV7-6 to TRBJ1-1; possible D gene TRBD1, 5 bases. V lost 5 bases and J lost 1, with 14 bases in between. Germline assignment: CDR1 SGHVS and CDR2 FNYEAQ. This CDR3 is 15 amino acids long.

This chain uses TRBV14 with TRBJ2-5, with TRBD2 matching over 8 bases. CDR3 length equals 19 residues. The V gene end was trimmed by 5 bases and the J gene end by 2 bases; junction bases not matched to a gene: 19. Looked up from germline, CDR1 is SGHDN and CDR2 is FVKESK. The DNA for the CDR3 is TGTGCCAGCAGCACCCTGGAAGGGATGATAGCGGGGCTACAAGAGACCCAGTACTTC. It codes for CASSTLEGMIAGLQETQYF.

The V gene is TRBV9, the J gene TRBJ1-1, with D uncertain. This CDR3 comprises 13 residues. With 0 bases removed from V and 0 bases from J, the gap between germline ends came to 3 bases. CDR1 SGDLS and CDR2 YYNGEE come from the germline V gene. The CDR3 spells CASSVDVNTEAFF. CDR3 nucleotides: TGTGCCAGCAGCGTAGATGTGAACACTGAAGCTTTCTTT.

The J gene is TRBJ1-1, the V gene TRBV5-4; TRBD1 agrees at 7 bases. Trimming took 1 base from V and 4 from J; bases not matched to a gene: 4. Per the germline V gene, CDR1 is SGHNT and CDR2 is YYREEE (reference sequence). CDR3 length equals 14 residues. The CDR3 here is CASSLTGVGTEAFF. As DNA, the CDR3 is TGTGCCAGCAGCTTGACAGGGGTGGGCACTGAAGCTTTCTTT.